This TCR beta chain emerged from a study of graft-versus-host responses after intestinal transplantation. The overall study: All recipients got anti-thymocyte globulin induction, then tacrolimus and steroids for 2 to 4 years. General study findings and limits: Individuals carrying graft-donor T cell macrochimerism showed high graft-versus-host to host-versus-graft clonal ratios in allografts.

Notes on this clone: The antigen remains unidentified.

CDR3 length: 14 amino acids. Germline CDR1 reads SGHTA; CDR2 reads FQGNSA. The ends were cut back, 3 bases at V and 3 bases at J, with 11 bases in the middle. TCRdb's table, derived via immunoSEQ multiplex PCR, lists solely in-frame clones and lacks some. The table shows some 120,000 clones, with 90% occurring only once. The chain links TRBV7-2 to TRBJ2-5, with a possible D match to TRBD2 (6 bases). The sequence derives from a human donor who received an intestinal transplant. This sample comprised unstimulated CD4+ T cells sorted from spleen or lymph node cells, obtained before intestinal transplant. CDR3 in DNA: TGTGCCAGCAGCTTCTCCGGGGGTGAAGAGACCCAGTACTTC. This codes for CASSFSGGEETQYF.